This paragraph covers one TCR beta chain sequence. The antigen remains unidentified. The table came from immunoSEQ multiplex PCR; TCRdb's copy has only in-frame clones and leaves some out. This sample carries 2 million to 2.5 million clones, around 93% of them seen once, and the ten largest clones take 0.37%. The data originate from a study of shared clonotypes between healthy human individuals. Study-level background: Participating donors consisted of two women and a few men aged 18 to 49. Study outcomes and limitations: The diversity represented, both genetic and in exposure history, was limited by few donors. Non-shared clonotypes had lower generation probabilities than clonotypes shared by all four sorted-subset donors.

CDR1 is MNHEY and CDR2 is SVGAGI in the germline V gene. The V and J ends lost 4 bases and 0 bases, in that order; junction bases with no gene match: 5. The CDR3 runs 15 residues. What was sequenced was naive CD4+ T cells from PBMCs. Subset: CD45RA+ positively selected. This receptor was taken from a man aged 18 to 30 in good health. Some clones in this sample may be carry-over from other donors' samples. J is TRBJ1-1 and V is TRBV6-5, with TRBD1 matching over 7 bases. This chain's CDR3 is CASSWYRGMNTEAFF. The CDR3 DNA reads as TGTGCCAGCAGTTGGTACAGGGGAATGAACACTGAAGCTTTCTTT.